Given below is one T cell receptor beta chain in context. This clone's antigen is unknown. No qualities accompany the bases; no much larger clone lies one base away. This sample stems from a study of T cell changes during pregnancy in multiple sclerosis (dated 2019 in TCRdb). About the study as a whole: The study looked at changes in the T cell repertoire across pregnancy in women with multiple sclerosis.

The CDR3 contains 16 residues, cysteine and phenylalanine counted. Only CDR3 DNA is held: 48 bases, read in frame from base 1. The germline V and J ends show losses of 2 bases and 0 bases respectively, and no gene match explains 4 bases of the junction. As encoded in the germline V gene, CDR1 is MNHEY while CDR2 is SVGAGI. The library relied on the immunoSEQ multiplex PCR assay. This is the immuneACCESS table as TCRdb keeps it, with only in-frame sequences that have V and J called. A part of the clones is gone; compared with another copy, unresolved V genes explain less than half, and the rest is unexplained. This sample holds about 93,000 clones; over 80% were observed only once. The ten largest make up approximately 2% of the sample.

The source material was peripheral blood, sampled after pregnancy. The sequence derives from a female donor with multiple sclerosis, enrolled in a pregnancy study. Recombination linked TRBV6-5 to TRBJ2-1; TRBD1 lines up with 7 middle nucleotides. CDR3 sequence: CASSYEQGTSYNEQFF. The nucleotide sequence reads as follows: TGTGCCAGCAGTTACGAACAGGGGACCTCCTACAATGAGCAGTTCTTC.